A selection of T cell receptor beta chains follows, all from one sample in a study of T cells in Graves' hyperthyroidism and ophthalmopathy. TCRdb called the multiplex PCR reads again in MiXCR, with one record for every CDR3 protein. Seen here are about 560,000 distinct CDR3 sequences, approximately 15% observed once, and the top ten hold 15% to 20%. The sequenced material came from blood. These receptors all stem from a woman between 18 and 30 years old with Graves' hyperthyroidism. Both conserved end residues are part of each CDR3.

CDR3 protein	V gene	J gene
CATRGAAGLRNEQFF	TRBV24-1	TRBJ2-1
CSARDPGGGEVNEQFF	TRBV20-1	TRBJ2-1
CASSSALYTGELFF	TRBV19	TRBJ2-2
CASRAAPSPFYNEQFF	TRBV6-1	TRBJ2-1
CASSPPQGNYNSPLHF	TRBV11-2	TRBJ1-6
CASSLRGSAPNTEAFF	TRBV12-3/TRBV12-4	TRBJ1-1
CASSPPWGGLKEAEAFF	TRBV12-3/TRBV12-4	TRBJ1-1
CSVEKVASGNTGELFF	TRBV29-1	TRBJ2-2
CSVGSGPQLNTEAFF	TRBV29-1	TRBJ1-1
CASVWGAAQNYGYTF	TRBV28	TRBJ1-2
CASSPTGTEQFF	TRBV7-3	TRBJ2-1
CASSPGLGQGAIEQYF	TRBV5-1	TRBJ2-7
CASSAGTRSYEQYF	TRBV6-1	TRBJ2-7
CASTPARGAPETQYF	TRBV7-3	TRBJ2-5
CASSPRDLNTEAFF	TRBV18	TRBJ1-1
CASSRISNTEAFF	TRBV28	TRBJ1-1
CASRDILSYNSPLHF	TRBV5-1	TRBJ1-6
CSVNQAGEVDTQYF	TRBV29-1	TRBJ2-3
CASSSVVASTDTQYF	TRBV6-1	TRBJ2-3
CASSPRDASGEQYF	TRBV7-2	TRBJ2-7
CASSAETGYGSPLHF	TRBV9	TRBJ1-6
CASSPGVLPDEKLFF	TRBV19	TRBJ1-4
CASSQFGLAGGNEQFF	TRBV11-2	TRBJ2-1
CSVEDQFYEQYF	TRBV29-1	TRBJ2-7
CASSPLGGGANVLTF	TRBV7-9	TRBJ2-6
CASSQDLAAAEQYF	TRBV4-2	TRBJ2-7